The clone carrying this TCR beta chain was seen a single time. No antigen is known for it. The junction departs from the called germline gene at one end, perhaps through a read error. The data are from a study of tumor and adjacent non-tumor tissue in lung cancer. Whole-study results and caveats: Tumor tissue had significantly higher TCR diversity than normal lung.

Three rounds of nested PCR, following a modified ARM-PCR protocol, produced the TCRbeta library. TCRdb processed the multiplex PCR reads anew with MiXCR; each CDR3 protein has one entry. The repertoire includes 98,000 or so distinct CDR3 sequences, roughly 78% of them detected once, and about 30% sits in the top ten. RNA was extracted from bulk tissue without any cell sorting. The normal lung tissue was taken more than 3 cm from the tumor edge. The CDR3 has 14 residues. Germline values: CDR1 SGHAT, CDR2 FQNNGV. The source material was distant non-tumor lung tissue. The clonotype comes from a man in his fifties or sixties with small cell lung cancer. The chain combines TRBV11-2 with TRBJ2-1; 7 bases map to TRBD1. The chain's CDR3 is CTSSLETGLVEQLF. The DNA of the CDR3 is TGTACCAGCAGCTTAGAGACAGGGTTGGTTGAGCAGCTCTTC.